One and the same sample provided the 23 T cell receptor beta chains below, sequenced in a study of long-term antiretroviral therapy in people with HIV (dated by TCRdb to the early 2020s). The immunoSEQ hsTCRB v3.0 assay was used at survey level resolution to sequence the TRB variable region. This immuneACCESS table, as held by TCRdb, lists in-frame sequences with V and J called but not all clones. Of the missing ones, under half trace to an unresolved V gene in checked studies; the others have no known cause. The sample yields tens of thousands of clones; 85% were counted once. 9.5% to 15% of the sample lies in the top ten. The sequencing used unsorted PBMCs, collected 1.6 years after starting antiretroviral therapy. The receptors derive from a man between 35 and 55 years old with HIV.

The chain recombines TRBV19 with TRBJ1-2; 7 bases align to TRBD1. The CDR3 consists of 19 residues. Germline CDR1 reads LNHDA; CDR2 reads SQIVND (reference sequence). With V trimmed by 3 bases and J by 3 bases, 19 bases remained unmatched. CDR3 nucleotides: TGTGCCAGTAGTATGAATATTTTGGGGGTCCGGGACAGCTACTATGGCTACACCTTC. As protein: CASSMNILGVRDSYYGYTF.

The genes are TRBV7-8 and TRBJ1-1; D uncertain. The CDR3 is 13 amino acids. Germline loops: CDR1 SGHVS, CDR2 FQNEAQ. V was pared by 3 bases and J by 5 bases, with 10 bases between. CDR3 coding DNA: TGTGCCAGCAGCTTCACGCGGGGTACTGAAGCTTTCTTT. Residues: CASSFTRGTEAFF.

The rearrangement uses TRBV2 and TRBJ1-4; perhaps TRBD1 as D (5 bases). The germline V gene encodes CDR1 SNHLY and CDR2 FYNNEI. V was shortened by 5 bases and J by 7 bases, with 26 bases between the two germline ends. The CDR3 sequence is 18 residues long. CDR3 coding DNA: TGTGCCAGCAGTCCCCGGGACCGGCACGATCAAGCGGGTGAAAAACTGTTTTTT. Translated: CASSPRDRHDQAGEKLFF.

This chain joins TRBV7-9 and TRBJ1-1; no firm D call. This CDR3 region has 15 residues. The germline V gene has CDR1 SEHNR and CDR2 FQNEAQ (reference sequence). The V end was cut by 1 base, the J end by 1 base, with 10 bases between. The DNA of the CDR3 is TGTGCCAGCAGCTTAGTAGGTCGTAGGAACACTGAAGCTTTCTTT. Translation: CASSLVGRRNTEAFF.

This chain joins TRBV5-8 and TRBJ1-6, with D possibly matching TRBD1 (5 bases). The germline gives CDR1 SGHTS, CDR2 YDEGEE. Trimming left V 4 bases short and J 6 bases short, with 11 bases between. There are 14 residues in the CDR3. The CDR3: CASSDPGINSPLHF. CDR3 nucleotides: TGTGCCAGCAGCGACCCAGGGATTAATTCACCCCTCCACTTT.

The chain links TRBV5-1 to TRBJ2-3; unclear D gene. This CDR3 has 14 residues. The germline V gene has CDR1 SGHRS and CDR2 YFSETQ. Trimming took off 2 bases at V and 1 base at J, with 8 bases between the two ends. The CDR3 coding sequence is TGCGCCAGCAGCTTATTTGAGGGCACAGATACGCAGTATTTT. Translating gives CASSLFEGTDTQYF.

This chain connects TRBV9 to TRBJ2-7; 8 nucleotides align to TRBD1. With 3 bases clipped from V and 1 base from J, the junction kept 3 bases outside the gene matches. Germline CDR1 reads SGDLS; CDR2 reads YYNGEE. This CDR3 spans 14 amino acids. CDR3 in amino acids: CASSETGASYEQYF. The CDR3 DNA reads TGTGCCAGCAGCGAGACAGGGGCGTCCTACGAGCAGTACTTC.

The genes are TRBV5-8 and TRBJ1-2; perhaps TRBD1 as D (5 bases). The CDR3 loop spans 16 amino acids. Germline V gene sequence: CDR1 SGHTS, CDR2 YDEGEE. V lost 1 base, J lost 4 bases, and 17 bases lay in between. For the CDR3, the DNA is TGTGCCAGCAGCTTGTTCGGGGTGGGGACGCGCTATGGCTACACCTTC. It is translated as CASSLFGVGTRYGYTF.

CDR3 region: CASSEARGGPNNEQFF. CDR3 nucleotides: TGTGCCAGCAGTGAAGCCCGGGGGGGGCCGAACAATGAGCAGTTCTTC. This chain links TRBV2 with TRBJ2-1, with TRBD2 identical over 8 bases. CDR1 and CDR2 (germline): SNHLY, FYNNEI. The CDR3 sequence is 16 residues long. V trimming: 0 bases; J trimming: 5 bases; junction bases outside the gene matches: 6.

CDR3 amino acids: CASSYGRGNYGYTF. CDR3 DNA sequence: TGTGCCAGCAGTTACGGTCGGGGGAACTATGGCTACACCTTC. This rearrangement joins TRBV6-5 to TRBJ1-2, with a possible D match to TRBD1 (5 bases). The CDR3 length is 14 residues. Germline lookup yields CDR1 MNHEY and CDR2 SVGAGI. V was cut by 2 bases and J by 2 bases, with 9 bases left in between.

This sequence joins TRBV19 and TRBJ1-5; 9 positions agree with TRBD1. The V and J ends lost 10 bases and 0 bases, in that order; junction bases with no gene match: 7. This CDR3 comprises 15 residues. Germline CDR1 LNHDA, CDR2 SQIVND (reference sequence). This CDR3 is CATSDRGDSNQPQHF. CDR3 bases: TGTGCCACTTCGGACAGGGGAGATAGCAATCAGCCCCAGCATTTT.

J is TRBJ2-4 and V is TRBV11-3; D could derive from TRBD1 or TRBD2 (5 bases each). CDR1 is SGHNT and CDR2 is YENEEA in the germline V gene. The CDR3 spans 16 residues. V shed 2 bases and J shed 0 bases, with 11 bases lying between them. The CDR3 nucleotides read TGTGCCAGCAGCTTAAACGGTGGGACAGCCAAAAACATTCAGTACTTC. Protein product: CASSLNGGTAKNIQYF.

This chain joins TRBV6-5 and TRBJ1-2; 8 bases line up with TRBD1. After removal of 2 bases from V and 8 bases from J, the junction contained 10 bases not matched to a gene. Germline CDR1 and CDR2: MNHEY and SVGAGI. The CDR3 is 15 amino acids. The CDR3 protein is CASSYRPGTGRGYTF. CDR3 sequence (DNA): TGTGCCAGCAGTTACCGTCCCGGGACAGGTAGAGGCTACACCTTC.

This clone was seen only a few times. The V call is TRBV6-1, the J call TRBJ1-3, with TRBD1 identical over 8 bases. CDR1 and CDR2 (germline): MNHNS, SASEGT. V trimming: 2 bases; J trimming: 3 bases; junction bases outside the gene matches: 6. The CDR3 extends over 16 amino acids. CDR3 in DNA: TGTGCCAGCAGTGAAATGGACAGGGCGGGTGGAAACACCATATATTTT. This encodes CASSEMDRAGGNTIYF.

The chain uses TRBV29-1 and TRBJ1-1; no reliable D call. CDR3 length: 13 amino acids. CDR1 and CDR2 (germline): SQVTM, ANQGSEA. V was trimmed by 1 base and J by 3 bases, leaving 9 bases between them. CDR3 coding DNA: TGCAGCGTTGAAGGAGTCGCCGACACTGAAGCTTTCTTT. It yields the protein CSVEGVADTEAFF. Supplemented by reference TRBV29-1 and TRBJ1-1, the full variable domain reads SAVISQKPSRDICQRGTSLTIQCQVDSQVTMMFWYRQQPGQSLTLIATANQGSEATYESGFVIDKFPISRPNLTFSTLTVSNMSPEDSSIYLCSVEGVADTEAFFGQGTRLTVV.

The chain employs TRBV25-1 and TRBJ1-3, with D unclear. Trimming pared 8 bases from V and 4 bases from J, leaving 9 bases between. CDR3 length: 12 residues. Germline V gives CDR1 MGHDK, CDR2 SYGVNS. CDR3 sequence (DNA): TGTGCCAGCGTTAGCACCGGAAACACCATATATTTT. It translates to CASVSTGNTIYF.

This chain connects TRBV27 to TRBJ1-2, with D perhaps matching TRBD1 (5 bases). The germline V and J ends were trimmed by 6 bases and 0 bases, with 14 bases remaining between them. CDR3 length equals 15 residues. The germline V gene encodes CDR1 MNHEY and CDR2 SMNVEV (reference sequence). In DNA, the CDR3 is TGTGCCAGCAGCCGCCAGGGATTTGCTAACTATGGCTACACCTTC. Translated: CASSRQGFANYGYTF.

This chain connects TRBV4-2 to TRBJ2-1; D is unclear. Trimming took 0 bases from V and 8 from J, leaving 8 bases between them. Per the germline V gene, CDR1 is LGHNA and CDR2 is YNFKEQ. The CDR3 runs 13 residues. The CDR3 DNA is TGTGCCAGCAGCCAAGATCCTGCTGATGAGCAGTTCTTC. Residues: CASSQDPADEQFF.

The genes are TRBV25-1 and TRBJ2-7; the match to TRBD1 covers 9 bases. The V segment lost 7 bases and the J segment 2 bases; nucleotides outside the gene matches: 6. Germline V gives CDR1 MGHDK, CDR2 SYGVNS. This CDR3 contains 14 residues. Written as DNA, the CDR3 is TGTGCCAGCACGCCCGGGACAGGGCCCTACGAGCAGTACTTC. This translates into CASTPGTGPYEQYF.

The rearrangement joins TRBV19 to TRBJ2-7, with 7 bases identical to TRBD1. The CDR3 runs to 13 residues. V lost 2 bases and J lost 6; bases outside the gene matches: 4. From germline, CDR1 is LNHDA and CDR2 SQIVND (reference sequence). The CDR3 sequence is CASSIKGAGEQYF. The CDR3 nucleotides read TGTGCCAGTAGTATAAAGGGGGCTGGCGAGCAGTACTTC.

The J gene is TRBJ1-2, the V gene TRBV7-9; maybe TRBD1 (5 bases). The CDR3 has 16 residues. The V and J ends lost 4 bases and 7 bases respectively, with 22 bases between them. CDR1 and CDR2 (germline): SEHNR, FQNEAQ (reference sequence). Here the CDR3 reads CASSSLWTGMGGGYTF. The CDR3 DNA reads as TGTGCCAGCAGCTCCCTCTGGACCGGAATGGGGGGTGGCTACACCTTC.

This chain connects TRBV27 to TRBJ1-2; D is uncertain. Germline loops: CDR1 MNHEY, CDR2 SMNVEV (reference sequence). V was cut by 5 bases and J by 3 bases, with 13 bases left in between. The CDR3 runs to 14 residues. The CDR3 DNA sequence: TGTGCCAGCAGTAACAGTGCCCTGGACTATGGCTACACCTTC. Translated: CASSNSALDYGYTF.

This sequence joins TRBV6-1 and TRBJ1-5; D unresolved. CDR1 and CDR2 (germline): MNHNS, SASEGT. The CDR3 loop spans 17 amino acids. With 0 bases removed from V and 0 bases from J, the gap between germline ends came to 12 bases. The CDR3 DNA reads as TGTGCCAGCAGTGAAGCGCTTCAGTTCATTAGCAATCAGCCCCAGCATTTT. Translating it yields CASSEALQFISNQPQHF.